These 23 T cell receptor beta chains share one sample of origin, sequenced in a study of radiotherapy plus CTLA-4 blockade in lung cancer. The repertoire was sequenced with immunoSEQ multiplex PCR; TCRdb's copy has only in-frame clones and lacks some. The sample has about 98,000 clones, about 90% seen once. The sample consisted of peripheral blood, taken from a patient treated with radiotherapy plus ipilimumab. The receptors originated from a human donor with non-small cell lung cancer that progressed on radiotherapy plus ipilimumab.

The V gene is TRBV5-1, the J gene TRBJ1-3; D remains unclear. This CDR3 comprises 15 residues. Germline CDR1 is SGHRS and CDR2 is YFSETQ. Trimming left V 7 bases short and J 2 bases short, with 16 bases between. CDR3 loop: CASRNGLQAGNTIYF. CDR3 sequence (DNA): TGCGCCAGCCGTAATGGGCTCCAGGCTGGAAACACCATATATTTT.

The CDR3 loop reads CASSQVGRHEQFF. For the CDR3, the DNA is TGCGCCAGCAGCCAAGTTGGAAGGCATGAGCAGTTCTTC. The V call is TRBV4-1, the J call TRBJ2-1; D ambiguous. Deletions cut 1 base from V and 8 bases from J, with 9 bases between. Per germline, CDR1 MGHRA and CDR2 YSYEKL. This CDR3 has 13 residues.

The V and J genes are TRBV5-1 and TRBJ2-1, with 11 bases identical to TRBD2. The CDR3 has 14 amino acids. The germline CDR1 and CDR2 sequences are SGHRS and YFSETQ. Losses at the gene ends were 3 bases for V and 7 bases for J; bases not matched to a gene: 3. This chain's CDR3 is CASSYLAGGNEQFF. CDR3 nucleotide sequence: TGCGCCAGCAGCTATCTAGCGGGAGGAAATGAGCAGTTCTTC. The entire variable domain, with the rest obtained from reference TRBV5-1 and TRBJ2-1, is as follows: KAGVTQTPRYLIKTRGQQVTLSCSPISGHRSVSWYQQTPGQGLQFLFEYFSETQRNKGNFPGRFSGRQFSNSRSEMNVSTLELGDSALYLCASSYLAGGNEQFFGPGTRLTVL.

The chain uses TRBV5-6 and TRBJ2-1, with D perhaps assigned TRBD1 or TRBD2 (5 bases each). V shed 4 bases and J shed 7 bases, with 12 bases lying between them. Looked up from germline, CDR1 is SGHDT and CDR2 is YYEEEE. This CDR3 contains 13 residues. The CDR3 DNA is TGTGCCAGCAGCCCGGGTTGGGGGAATGAGCAGTTCTTC. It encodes CASSPGWGNEQFF. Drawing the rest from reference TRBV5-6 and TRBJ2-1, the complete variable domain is DAGVTQSPTHLIKTRGQQVTLRCSPKSGHDTVSWYQQALGQGPQFIFQYYEEEERQRGNFPDRFSGHQFPNYSSELNVNALLLGDSALYLCASSPGWGNEQFFGPGTRLTVL.

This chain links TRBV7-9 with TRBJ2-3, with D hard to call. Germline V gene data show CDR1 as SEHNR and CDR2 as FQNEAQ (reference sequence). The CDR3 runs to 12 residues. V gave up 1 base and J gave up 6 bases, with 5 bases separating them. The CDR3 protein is CASSLGYDTQYF. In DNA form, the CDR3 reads TGTGCCAGCAGCTTAGGATACGATACGCAGTATTTT.

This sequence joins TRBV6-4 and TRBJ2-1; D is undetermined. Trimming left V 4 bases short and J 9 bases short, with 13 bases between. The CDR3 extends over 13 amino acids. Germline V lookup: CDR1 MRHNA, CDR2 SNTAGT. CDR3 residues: CASSALPRGEQFF. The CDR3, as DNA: TGTGCCAGCAGTGCCCTACCTAGAGGTGAGCAGTTCTTC.

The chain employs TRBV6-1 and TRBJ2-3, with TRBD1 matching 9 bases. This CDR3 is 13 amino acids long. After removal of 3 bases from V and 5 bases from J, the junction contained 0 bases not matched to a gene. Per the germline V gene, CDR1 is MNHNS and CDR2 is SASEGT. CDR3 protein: CASSEDRGDTQYF. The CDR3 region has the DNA TGTGCCAGCAGTGAGGACAGGGGAGATACGCAGTATTTT.

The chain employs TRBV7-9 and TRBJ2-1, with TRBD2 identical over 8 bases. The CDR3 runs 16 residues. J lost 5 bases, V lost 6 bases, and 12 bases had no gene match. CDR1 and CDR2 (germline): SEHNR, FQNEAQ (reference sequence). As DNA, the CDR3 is TGTGCCAGCAGTGCAACGTCGGGTAGCGGGAACAATGAGCAGTTCTTC. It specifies CASSATSGSGNNEQFF. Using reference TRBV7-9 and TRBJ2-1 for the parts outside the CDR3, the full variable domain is DTGVSQNPRHKITKRGQNVTFRCDPISEHNRLYWYRQTLGQGPEFLTYFQNEAQLEKSRLLSDRFSAERPKGSFSTLEIQRTEQGDSAMYLCASSATSGSGNNEQFFGPGTRLTVL.

The CDR3 here is CASSVAGTSNEQFF. CDR3 DNA: TGCGCCAGCAGTGTAGCCGGGACTTCCAATGAGCAGTTCTTC. The V gene is TRBV10-2, the J gene TRBJ2-1; possibly TRBD2 for D (6 bases). The germline V and J ends were trimmed by 4 bases and 6 bases, with 13 bases remaining between them. This CDR3 is built from 14 residues. In germline, CDR1 is WSHSY, CDR2 SAAADI.

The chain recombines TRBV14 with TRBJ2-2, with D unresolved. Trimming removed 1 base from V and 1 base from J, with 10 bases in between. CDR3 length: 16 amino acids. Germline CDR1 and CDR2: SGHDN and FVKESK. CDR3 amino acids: CASSQVSSRNTGELFF. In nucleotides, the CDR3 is TGTGCCAGCAGCCAAGTCAGTAGCAGGAACACCGGGGAGCTGTTTTTT.

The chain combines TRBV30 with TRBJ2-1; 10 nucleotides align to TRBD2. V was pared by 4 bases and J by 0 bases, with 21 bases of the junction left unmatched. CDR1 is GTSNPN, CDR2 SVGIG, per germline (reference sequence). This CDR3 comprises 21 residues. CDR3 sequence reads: CAWNSNSSGRTPESSYNEQFF. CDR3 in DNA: TGTGCCTGGAACTCTAACTCTAGCGGGAGAACTCCAGAGAGCTCCTACAATGAGCAGTTCTTC.

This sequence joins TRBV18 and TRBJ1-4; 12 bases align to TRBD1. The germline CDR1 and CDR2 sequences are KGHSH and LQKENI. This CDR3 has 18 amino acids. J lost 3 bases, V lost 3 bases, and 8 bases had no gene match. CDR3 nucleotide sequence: TGTGCCAGCTCACCTGCGCTGGGACAGGGGGCTTCTAATGAAAAACTGTTTTTT. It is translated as CASSPALGQGASNEKLFF.

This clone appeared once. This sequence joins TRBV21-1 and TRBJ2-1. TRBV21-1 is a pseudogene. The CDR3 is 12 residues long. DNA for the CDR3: TGTGCCAGCAGCAACCGTGGCAATGAGCAGTTCTTC. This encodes CASSNRGNEQFF.

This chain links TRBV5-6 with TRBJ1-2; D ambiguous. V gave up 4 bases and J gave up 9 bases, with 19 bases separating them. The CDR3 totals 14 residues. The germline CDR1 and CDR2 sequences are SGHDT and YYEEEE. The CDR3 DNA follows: TGTGCCAGCAGCCGTAGTGACACTCGCGGGAGCTACACCTTC. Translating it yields CASSRSDTRGSYTF.

The CDR3 DNA follows: TGTGCCAGCAGCAACACGGGATTCACCGGGGAGCTGTTTTTT. This codes for CASSNTGFTGELFF. The rearrangement joins TRBV27 to TRBJ2-2, with a tentative D call TRBD2 (5 bases). Trimming cost V 6 bases and J 4 bases, with 12 bases left between them. Germline lookup yields CDR1 MNHEY and CDR2 SMNVEV (reference sequence). The CDR3 runs 14 residues.

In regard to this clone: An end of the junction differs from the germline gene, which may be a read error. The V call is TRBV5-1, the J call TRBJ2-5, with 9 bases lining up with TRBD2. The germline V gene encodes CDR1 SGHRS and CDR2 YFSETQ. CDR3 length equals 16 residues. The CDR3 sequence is CARSYPAGGGQETQYF. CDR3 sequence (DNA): TGCGCCCGCAGCTATCCCGCGGGGGGGGGCCAAGAGACCCAGTACTTC.

The CDR3 bases are TGTGCCAGCAGCGTGGGGGGACAGCTCTACGAGCAGTACTTC. Its protein is CASSVGGQLYEQYF. The gene calls are TRBV9 and TRBJ2-7; TRBD1 is a possible D gene (7 bases). Germline lookup yields CDR1 SGDLS and CDR2 YYNGEE. V was cut by 2 bases and J by 3 bases, with 12 bases left in between. This CDR3 contains 14 residues.

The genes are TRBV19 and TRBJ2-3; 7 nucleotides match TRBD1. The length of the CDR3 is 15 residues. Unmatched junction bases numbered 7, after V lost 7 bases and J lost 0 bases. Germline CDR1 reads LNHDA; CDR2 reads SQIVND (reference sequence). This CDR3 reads CASKRGLGSTDTQYF. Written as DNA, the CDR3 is TGTGCCAGTAAGAGGGGGCTGGGAAGCACAGATACGCAGTATTTT.

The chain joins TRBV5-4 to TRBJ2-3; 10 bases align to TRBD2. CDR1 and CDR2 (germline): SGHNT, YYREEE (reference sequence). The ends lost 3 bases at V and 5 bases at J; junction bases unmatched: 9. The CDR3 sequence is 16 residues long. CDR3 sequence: CASSSPQAGGRDTQYF. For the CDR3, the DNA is TGTGCCAGCAGCTCCCCTCAAGCGGGAGGGCGAGATACGCAGTATTTT.

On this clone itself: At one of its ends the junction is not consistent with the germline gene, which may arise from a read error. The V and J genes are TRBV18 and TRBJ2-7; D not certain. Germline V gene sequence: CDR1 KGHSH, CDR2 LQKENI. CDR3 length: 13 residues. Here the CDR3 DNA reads TGTGCCAGCTCACGGGCCATCGCCTACGGGCAGTACTTC. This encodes CASSRAIAYGQYF.

The CDR3 bases are TGCGCCAGCAGCTTGGAGGCGGGGGCCTACAATGAGCAGTTCTTC. This gives the protein CASSLEAGAYNEQFF. The V call is TRBV5-1, the J call TRBJ2-1; 7 nucleotides match TRBD2. From germline, CDR1 is SGHRS and CDR2 YFSETQ. The CDR3 loop spans 15 amino acids. The junction had 2 bases not matched to a gene; V was cut back by 0 bases and J by 2 bases.

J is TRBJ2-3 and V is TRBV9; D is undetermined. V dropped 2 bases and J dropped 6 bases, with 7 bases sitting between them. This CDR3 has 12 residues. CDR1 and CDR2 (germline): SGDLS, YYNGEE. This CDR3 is CASSVNQDTQYF. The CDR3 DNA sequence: TGTGCCAGCAGCGTCAATCAGGATACGCAGTATTTT.

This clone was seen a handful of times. The CDR3 is CASSHRTGVIFGANVLTF. CDR3 coding DNA: TGCGCCAGCAGCCATAGGACAGGGGTGATATTTGGGGCCAACGTCCTGACTTTC. The genes are TRBV4-1 and TRBJ2-6; 9 bases match TRBD1. The ends lost 3 bases at V and 3 bases at J; junction bases unmatched: 9. The CDR3 is 18 amino acids. Germline CDR1 MGHRA, CDR2 YSYEKL.